A single sample gave rise to the 24 T cell receptor beta chains below, sequenced in a study of cytomegalovirus exposure and HLA in healthy donors. The PCR had 60 Vbeta and 13 Jbeta primers. Libraries were prepared by immunoSEQ multiplex PCR; TCRdb keeps only in-frame clonotypes and omits some of them. The top ten hold about a tenth of the sample, which has roughly 100,000 clones, approximately 70% seen once. Sample: PBMCs. These receptor sequences come from a man between 40 and 49 years old in good health and CMV-seropositive.

This clone was detected only a few times. The chain carries TRBV28 and TRBJ1-1; D unclear. V was shortened by 6 bases and J by 3 bases, with 5 bases between the two germline ends. The CDR3 length is 11 residues. The germline V gene encodes CDR1 MDHEN and CDR2 SYDVKM. The CDR3 DNA follows: TGTGCCAGCAGAGAGGACACTGAAGCTTTCTTT. Protein: CASREDTEAFF.

With respect to this clone: Other DNA sequences in this specimen translate into the identical CDR3. The rearrangement uses TRBV5-1 and TRBJ2-1; D is uncertain. Germline V gene sequence: CDR1 SGHRS, CDR2 YFSETQ. Trimming removed 0 bases from V and 4 bases from J, with 2 bases in between. The CDR3 totals 12 residues. The CDR3 DNA reads TGCGCCAGCAGCTTGGCTTACAATGAGCAGTTCTTC. It codes for CASSLAYNEQFF.

This sequence joins TRBV6-1 and TRBJ2-7, with TRBD2 matching over 8 bases. The CDR3 loop spans 15 amino acids. Germline trimming cut 7 bases from V and 5 bases from J; bases unmatched to any gene: 13. The germline V gene has CDR1 MNHNS and CDR2 SASEGT. CDR3 DNA: TGTGCCAGCAACCTATCAGGGCGGGAGGCAGACGAGCAGTACTTC. This translates into CASNLSGREADEQYF.

The chain couples TRBV6-1 to TRBJ2-5, with TRBD2 matching 8 bases. There are 16 residues in the CDR3. Germline V gene lookup returns CDR1 MNHNS and CDR2 SASEGT. V lost 1 base to trimming and J lost 5 bases; unmatched junction nucleotides: 9. CDR3 amino acids: CASSEVAGGTLETQYF. Written as DNA, the CDR3 is TGTGCCAGCAGTGAAGTGGCGGGAGGTACATTGGAGACCCAGTACTTC.

V usage is TRBV27 and J usage is TRBJ1-4; 11 nucleotides agree with TRBD1. Trimming removed 8 bases from V and 7 bases from J; junction bases left unmatched: 6. Germline V gene data show CDR1 as MNHEY and CDR2 as SMNVEV (reference sequence). The CDR3 has 14 amino acids. CDR3 residues: CASGWTGGSEKLFF. CDR3 nucleotide sequence: TGTGCCAGCGGCTGGACAGGGGGCTCTGAAAAACTGTTTTTT.

This clone was picked up one time. The chain uses TRBV5-1 and TRBJ1-2; 9 bases map to TRBD1. The J segment lost 5 bases and the V segment lost 4 bases, leaving 9 bases of the junction unmatched. CDR3 length: 15 amino acids. Germline V CDR1 and CDR2: SGHRS, YFSETQ. CDR3 region: CASSQDRGLLYGYTF. CDR3 DNA: TGCGCCAGCAGCCAGGACAGGGGACTACTATATGGCTACACCTTC.

The chain is built from TRBV7-2 and TRBJ2-1; 8 bases fit TRBD2. V lost 4 bases and J lost 2; bases outside the gene matches: 7. Germline V CDR1 and CDR2: SGHTA, FQGNSA. The CDR3 totals 16 residues. This chain's CDR3 is CASSSLAGSAYNEQFF. The CDR3, as DNA: TGTGCCAGCAGCTCTTTAGCGGGATCCGCCTACAATGAGCAGTTCTTC.

The rearrangement uses TRBV7-6 and TRBJ2-2; D remains unclear. The V gene's germline CDR1 is SGHVS and CDR2 FNYEAQ. Deletions cut 5 bases from V and 1 base from J, with 11 bases between. The CDR3 is 15 amino acids. CDR3 loop: CASSLLILNTGELFF. CDR3 in DNA: TGTGCCAGCAGCCTACTAATCCTGAACACCGGGGAGCTGTTTTTT.

The chain links TRBV7-6 to TRBJ2-3; weak D call: TRBD2 (5 bases). V lost 5 bases to trimming and J lost 3 bases, with 9 bases between them. This CDR3 spans 13 amino acids. The germline V gene has CDR1 SGHVS and CDR2 FNYEAQ. The DNA for the CDR3 is TGTGCCAGCAGCCGCAGGAGGACAGATACGCAGTATTTT. As protein: CASSRRRTDTQYF.

This chain connects TRBV2 to TRBJ2-3, with D perhaps TRBD1 (6 bases). Trimming left V 5 bases short and J 6 bases short, with 12 bases between. Germline V gene sequence: CDR1 SNHLY, CDR2 FYNNEI. This CDR3 is built from 13 residues. This CDR3 is CASSRQAGDTQYF. For the CDR3, the DNA is TGTGCCAGCAGTCGACAGGCAGGGGATACGCAGTATTTT.

This sequence joins TRBV6-1 and TRBJ2-1, with a possible D match to TRBD1 (6 bases). Per germline, CDR1 MNHNS and CDR2 SASEGT. This CDR3 contains 14 residues. V lost 6 bases, J lost 10 bases, and 19 bases lay in between. The CDR3 region has the DNA TGTGCCAGCAGCCGGGACAATTTGAAAGGGGAGCAGTTCTTC. Translation: CASSRDNLKGEQFF.

The V call is TRBV7-6, the J call TRBJ2-2; a possible D gene is TRBD1 (5 bases). The V gene's germline CDR1 is SGHVS and CDR2 FNYEAQ. V dropped 2 bases and J dropped 6 bases, with 10 bases sitting between them. This CDR3 contains 14 residues. The CDR3: CASSLQGSSGELFF. The CDR3 region has the DNA TGTGCCAGCAGCTTACAGGGTTCATCCGGGGAGCTGTTTTTT. Full variable domain (remainder filled in from reference TRBV7-6 and TRBJ2-2): GAGVSQSPRYKVTKRGQDVALRCDPISGHVSLYWYRQALGQGPEFLTYFNYEAQQDKSGLPNDRFSAERPEGSISTLTIQRTEQRDSAMYRCASSLQGSSGELFFGEGSRLTVL.

This clone showed up just once. The genes are TRBV29-1 and TRBJ2-1; weak D call: TRBD2 (6 bases). CDR1 and CDR2 from the germline V gene are SQVTM and ANQGSEA. V dropped 6 bases and J dropped 9 bases, with 18 bases sitting between them. The CDR3 loop spans 13 amino acids. Here the CDR3 reads CSVGGVLTAEQFF. In DNA, the CDR3 is TGCAGCGTCGGCGGGGTCTTAACTGCTGAGCAGTTCTTC.

The chain uses TRBV5-6 and TRBJ2-5; 10 bases align to TRBD2. Trimming took 2 bases from V and 3 from J; bases not matched to a gene: 10. The CDR3 totals 17 residues. CDR1 is SGHDT and CDR2 is YYEEEE in the germline V gene. CDR3 nucleotides: TGTGCCAGCAGCTTCCCCTCTCTAGCGGGAGAGGAAGAGACCCAGTACTTC. Amino acid sequence: CASSFPSLAGEEETQYF.

This clone was detected once. The chain uses TRBV13 and TRBJ1-2, with D possibly being TRBD1 (6 bases). CDR3 length: 14 residues. The germline V gene has CDR1 PRHDT and CDR2 FYEKMQ (reference sequence). V lost 4 bases and J 4 bases, leaving 13 bases between the germline ends. CDR3 sequence: CASSSRTERYGYTF. CDR3 nucleotide sequence: TGTGCCAGCAGCTCCCGGACAGAGCGCTATGGCTACACCTTC.

The V gene is TRBV19, the J gene TRBJ2-2; 8 bases map to TRBD1. Trimming took 4 bases from V and 4 from J; bases not matched to a gene: 8. CDR1 and CDR2 from the germline V gene are LNHDA and SQIVND (reference sequence). This CDR3 contains 16 residues. The CDR3 region has the DNA TGTGCCAGTAGTACCCACCGACAGGGGTTCACCGGGGAGCTGTTTTTT. Translating it yields CASSTHRQGFTGELFF.

The chain joins TRBV30 to TRBJ1-3; D is perhaps TRBD1 (6 bases). The ends were cut back, 1 base at V and 4 bases at J, with 11 bases in the middle. CDR3 length equals 14 residues. CDR1 GTSNPN and CDR2 SVGIG come from the germline V gene (reference sequence). CDR3 sequence: CAWSGQGIGNTIYF. In DNA, the CDR3 is TGTGCCTGGAGTGGTCAGGGGATAGGAAACACCATATATTTT.

The chain carries TRBV4-3 and TRBJ1-4; D is unresolved. CDR1 and CDR2 (germline): LGHNA, YSLEER. This CDR3 is built from 16 residues. Trimming shortened V by 5 bases and J by 4 bases, and 17 bases separated the two germline ends. The CDR3 bases are TGCGCCAGCAGCTCGGAGGCCATGGTTCTTAATGAAAAACTGTTTTTT. Residues: CASSSEAMVLNEKLFF.

This clone was detected a few times. This chain links TRBV6-1 with TRBJ1-2; 10 bases map to TRBD1. Germline V gene lookup returns CDR1 MNHNS and CDR2 SASEGT. J lost 4 bases, V lost 1 base, and 3 bases had no gene match. The CDR3 runs to 15 residues. The CDR3 region has the DNA TGTGCCAGCAGTGAAGTAAGGACAGGGGGCTATGGCTACACCTTC. Amino acid sequence: CASSEVRTGGYGYTF.

This sequence joins TRBV27 and TRBJ2-4; D remains unclear. CDR1 and CDR2 (germline): MNHEY, SMNVEV (reference sequence). The germline V and J ends were trimmed by 5 bases and 0 bases, with 5 bases remaining between them. The CDR3 runs to 13 residues. The CDR3 loop is CASSPLAKNIQYF. As DNA, the CDR3 is TGTGCCAGCAGTCCCTTAGCCAAAAACATTCAGTACTTC.

The chain has TRBV7-6 and TRBJ2-2; TRBD1 aligns across 10 bases. Unmatched junction bases numbered 4, after V lost 3 bases and J lost 3 bases. The CDR3 is made up of 16 amino acids. Germline-derived CDR1 and CDR2 are SGHVS and FNYEAQ. As DNA, the CDR3 is TGTGCCAGCAGCTTGAGGACAGGGGGATACACCGGGGAGCTGTTTTTT. Its translation is CASSLRTGGYTGELFF.

V and J are TRBV5-8 and TRBJ2-1; 7 nucleotides align to TRBD2. This CDR3 is 16 amino acids long. Trimming cost V 2 bases and J 0 bases; bases outside gene matches: 5. Germline-derived CDR1 and CDR2 are SGHTS and YDEGEE. The CDR3: CASSFEGGISYNEQFF. The CDR3 DNA follows: TGTGCCAGCAGCTTTGAGGGAGGGATCTCCTACAATGAGCAGTTCTTC.

The chain carries TRBV7-9 and TRBJ1-2, with TRBD1 matching over 7 bases. Germline assignment: CDR1 SEHNR and CDR2 FQNEAQ (reference sequence). This CDR3 is 14 amino acids long. Losses at the gene ends were 1 base for V and 4 bases for J; bases not matched to a gene: 3. This CDR3 reads CASSLVSGGYGYTF. In DNA, the CDR3 is TGTGCCAGCAGCTTAGTGTCAGGGGGCTATGGCTACACCTTC.

This chain connects TRBV7-3 to TRBJ2-1; 7 nucleotides align to TRBD2. Trimming at V came to 5 bases and at J to 0 bases, leaving 4 bases not matched to a gene. Germline V gene sequence: CDR1 SGHTA, CDR2 FQGTGA. CDR3 length equals 15 residues. The CDR3 DNA sequence: TGTGCCAGCAGCGCCGGACTAGTCTCCTACAATGAGCAGTTCTTC. Residues: CASSAGLVSYNEQFF.